This paragraph covers one T cell receptor (beta chain) sequence. Its antigen is currently not known. The input lacks base qualities; no much larger clone sits a single base away. The time point label corresponds to: baseline before first vaccination. Vaccinee samples came from UK trials COV001 and COV002, including a single-blind randomized controlled phase 2/3 trial of AZD1222 (ChAdOx1 nCoV-19) in healthy adults. For TCRbeta chain sequencing, PBMC samples from trial participants were taken at day 0 and at day 28 after the second dose. The sample is drawn from a study of T cell responses to AZD1222 COVID-19 vaccine (dated by TCRdb to about 2021). In the study overall: AZD1222 recipients with second doses at about 4 weeks or about 12 weeks were pooled, because spike-specific TCR depth and breadth did not differ between schedules. TCR sequencing covered about 230 trial participants: 200 to 220 given two doses of AZD1222 and 26 given two doses of MenACWY control vaccine. Trial participants were enrolled into age subgroups of 18-55, 56-69 and 70-plus years, which contained about 150, 28 and 57 TCR-sequenced participants, respectively.

The CDR3 regions of human TCRbeta chains were analyzed by immunosequencing. Processing in the source paper ran as follows. TCRs in the repertoires were matched against a reference library of SARS-CoV-2-specific TCRs that had been generated with the MIRA antigen-specificity platform. Breadth meant the fraction of unique TCRs that were SARS-CoV-2-associated, whereas depth meant the fraction of total T cells that were SARS-CoV-2-associated. Using the MIRA data, each spike-specific TCR was assigned both to the spike region to which the TCR was reactive and to a CD4 or CD8 class. Log10-transformed breadth and depth values were compared by one-way ANOVA with Sidak's multiple comparisons tests. TCRdb carries this immuneACCESS record with in-frame sequences only. Its versions omit some clonotypes, under half of them owing to an unresolved V gene in the studies checked, with the rest unexplained. V and J calls and clone size are copied from that table; D and trimming were computed from the DNA. Here the sample has tens of thousands of clones; more than 75% occur a single time. The top ten hold around 2.8% of the sample.

Relative to germline, V is 0 bases shorter and J is 4 bases shorter, with 12 bases between their ends. CDR1 SEHNR and CDR2 FQNEAQ were looked up in the germline V gene (reference sequence). The CDR3 measures 15 amino acids from cysteine to phenylalanine. Only the CDR3 region is kept as DNA, spanning 45 bases read in frame from base 1. The research as a whole found: No day 14 peak-response samples were available, so repertoires were characterized only after the peak T cell response. In the small 56-69-year group, the increase in depth fell short of significance, most likely because of low power. After two AZD1222 doses, spike-specific TCR breadth and depth were significantly higher than at day 0 and than in MenACWY recipients. The vaccine-associated CD4 TCRs covered the entire spike protein, and the dominant responses fell in regions 160-218 and 743-854. Participants were mostly white British, with more females than males. The authors suggested clonal diversity may have been underestimated. Reportedly, close to half of the unique spike-specific TCRs recognized epitopes lying outside the regions that are mutated in the B.1.351 and B.1.1.7 variants. Only five to seven AZD1222 recipients were SARS-CoV-2 seropositive at baseline, limiting conclusions about previously exposed vaccinees.

The V and J genes are TRBV7-9 and TRBJ1-2, with a tentative D gene TRBD1 over 5 matching bases. The source was peripheral blood, collected on day 0 of AZD1222 vaccination. The clonotype originates from an adult in good health. The CDR3: CASSLADYRSYGYTF. The nucleotide sequence reads TGTGCCAGCAGCTTAGCTGATTACAGGTCCTATGGCTACACCTTC.